Shown below are 20 T cell receptor beta chains from a single sample sequenced in a study of T cell responses to AZD1222 COVID-19 vaccine. Libraries were prepared by immunoSEQ multiplex PCR; TCRdb keeps only in-frame clonotypes and omits some of them. The table includes around 120,000 clones, 70% to 90% detected once. Source: peripheral blood, taken on day 0 of AZD1222 vaccination. These receptors were collected from an adult in good health.

This clone appeared a single time. The V call is TRBV3-1 (or the pseudogene TRBV3-2), the J call TRBJ1-1; D gene uncertain. The CDR3 totals 12 residues. V was trimmed by 1 base and J by 7 bases, leaving 7 bases between them. Germline V gene sequence: CDR1 LGHDT, CDR2 YNNKEL (reference sequence). The CDR3 sequence: CASSQVRNEAFF. The CDR3 coding sequence is TGTGCCAGCAGCCAAGTAAGGAATGAAGCTTTCTTT.

The V and J genes are TRBV29-1 and TRBJ2-3; 7 bases fit TRBD2. The CDR3 runs 12 residues. Germline lookup yields CDR1 SQVTM and CDR2 ANQGSEA. Here the CDR3 reads CGGRRGTDTQYF. CDR3 nucleotides: TGCGGCGGGAGACGGGGCACAGATACGCAGTATTTT.

This clone appeared a single time. This CDR3 is also generated by other DNA sequences in the sample. The rearrangement uses TRBV7-3 and TRBJ1-1; D not resolved. The CDR3 consists of 12 residues. With 6 bases removed from V and 5 bases from J, the gap between germline ends came to 10 bases. The germline gives CDR1 SGHTA, CDR2 FQGTGA. The CDR3 region has the DNA TGTGCCAGCAGTACGGGTGGGACTGAAGCTTTCTTT. It encodes CASSTGGTEAFF.

This clone has only one observation. This chain links TRBV2 with TRBJ1-1; no definite D call. Germline assignment: CDR1 SNHLY and CDR2 FYNNEI. The CDR3 consists of 14 residues. V dropped 1 base and J dropped 2 bases, with 8 bases sitting between them. CDR3 loop: CASSEGDLNTEAFF. Here the CDR3 DNA reads TGTGCCAGCAGTGAAGGAGATCTTAACACTGAAGCTTTCTTT.

J is TRBJ1-5 and V is TRBV28; D unresolved. The CDR3 totals 13 residues. The germline V gene has CDR1 MDHEN and CDR2 SYDVKM. Trimming left V 2 bases short and J 4 bases short, with 6 bases between. The chain's CDR3 is CASSLVRNQPQHF. In DNA form, the CDR3 reads TGTGCCAGCAGTTTAGTTAGAAATCAGCCCCAGCATTTT.

This chain connects TRBV7-8 to TRBJ2-3; possibly TRBD1 for D (5 bases). Germline CDR1 and CDR2: SGHVS and FQNEAQ. The CDR3 is 16 amino acids. The V end lost 2 bases, the J end lost 2 bases, and 14 bases lay between the germline ends. CDR3 residues: CASSLKAGIVTDTQYF. For the CDR3, the DNA is TGTGCCAGCAGCTTAAAGGCAGGGATAGTCACAGATACGCAGTATTTT.

This chain connects TRBV4-2 to TRBJ2-3; 9 bases agree with TRBD2. Losses at the gene ends were 9 bases for V and 5 bases for J; bases not matched to a gene: 6. Germline V gene sequence: CDR1 LGHNA, CDR2 YNFKEQ. This CDR3 region has 13 residues. DNA of the CDR3: TGTGCCAGTTATAGCGGGAGCCAAGATACGCAGTATTTT. Translating it yields CASYSGSQDTQYF.

The rearrangement joins TRBV5-4 to TRBJ1-2; D is unresolved. The CDR3 extends over 14 amino acids. Germline CDR1 and CDR2: SGHNT and YYREEE (reference sequence). V was cut by 6 bases and J by 3 bases, with 15 bases left in between. The CDR3 sequence: CASTRILQDYGYTF. CDR3 DNA: TGTGCCAGCACCAGAATACTCCAGGACTATGGCTACACCTTC.

The CDR3 nucleotides read TGCGCCAGCAGCTTGTCCAGGGGGGACACTGAAGCTTTCTTT. Translation: CASSLSRGDTEAFF. The chain combines TRBV5-1 with TRBJ1-1, with 7 bases lining up with TRBD1. CDR1 is SGHRS and CDR2 is YFSETQ in the germline V gene. CDR3 size: 14 residues. Trimming took 1 base from V and 3 from J; bases not matched to a gene: 3.

The J gene is TRBJ2-7, the V gene TRBV9, with D unresolved. Germline V CDR1 and CDR2: SGDLS, YYNGEE. The CDR3 is made up of 13 amino acids. The V end was cut by 4 bases, the J end by 3 bases, with 11 bases between. The chain's CDR3 is CASSIQPLYEQYF. In nucleotides, the CDR3 is TGTGCCAGCAGCATCCAACCTCTCTACGAGCAGTACTTC. Full variable domain (rest looked up from reference TRBV9 and TRBJ2-7): DSGVTQTPKHLITATGQRVTLRCSPRSGDLSVYWYQQSLDQGLQFLIQYYNGEERAKGNILERFSAQQFPDLHSELNLSSLELGDSALYFCASSIQPLYEQYFGPGTRLTVT.

This chain uses TRBV6-1 with TRBJ2-7; 8 bases map to TRBD2. CDR3 size: 16 residues. Germline V gene lookup returns CDR1 MNHNS and CDR2 SASEGT. V gave up 1 base and J gave up 1 base; unmatched junction bases: 6. The CDR3 coding sequence is TGTGCCAGCAGTGAAGGCCGGTTAGCGGGATCCTACGAGCAGTACTTC. This sequence encodes CASSEGRLAGSYEQYF.

This chain connects TRBV6-5 to TRBJ2-1; possible D gene TRBD1, 5 bases. The CDR3 runs to 14 residues. Germline CDR1 is MNHEY and CDR2 is SVGAGI. Trimming took 2 bases from V and 13 from J, leaving 18 bases between them. This CDR3 is CASSYRAGYLGQFF. Here the CDR3 DNA reads TGTGCCAGCAGTTACCGGGCAGGGTACCTCGGACAGTTCTTC.

The chain combines TRBV6-6 with TRBJ1-5; D not resolved. This CDR3 spans 12 amino acids. V gave up 6 bases and J gave up 7 bases, with 10 bases separating them. Germline V CDR1 and CDR2: MNHNY, SVGAGI (reference sequence). CDR3 sequence: CASSLGYQPQHF. CDR3 nucleotide sequence: TGTGCCAGCAGCCTAGGGTACCAGCCCCAGCATTTT.

The chain carries TRBV6-6 and TRBJ2-1; 8 nucleotides match TRBD2. The CDR3 contains 14 residues. Germline V gene lookup returns CDR1 MNHNY and CDR2 SVGAGI (reference sequence). CDR3: CAATGLAGGGEQFF. In DNA form, the CDR3 reads TGTGCAGCAACCGGACTAGCCGGGGGAGGTGAGCAGTTCTTC.

The V call is TRBV18, the J call TRBJ2-5; D is undetermined. The germline gives CDR1 KGHSH, CDR2 LQKENI. CDR3 length equals 14 residues. Trimming cost V 4 bases and J 1 base, with 10 bases left between them. The CDR3 protein is CASSLVLGQETQYF. The CDR3 DNA follows: TGTGCCAGCTCACTCGTCTTGGGCCAAGAGACCCAGTACTTC.

The gene calls are TRBV5-5 and TRBJ2-5; D is unclear. V was shortened by 0 bases and J by 1 base, with 10 bases between the two germline ends. Looked up from germline, CDR1 is SGHKS and CDR2 is YYEKEE (reference sequence). This CDR3 contains 15 residues. The CDR3 nucleotides are TGTGCCAGCAGCTTGGTGGCTACTCTCCAAGAGACCCAGTACTTC. The encoded protein is CASSLVATLQETQYF.

This chain links TRBV5-1 with TRBJ1-2; 8 bases agree with TRBD1. The CDR3 runs to 16 residues. V shed 3 bases, J shed 3 bases, and the junction held 10 bases outside the gene matches. From germline, CDR1 is SGHRS and CDR2 YFSETQ. Here the CDR3 DNA reads TGCGCCAGCAGCTCCGTTACCAGGGGGCTCGACTATGGCTACACCTTC. It is translated as CASSSVTRGLDYGYTF. Full variable domain (outside the CDR3, taken from reference TRBV5-1 and TRBJ1-2): KAGVTQTPRYLIKTRGQQVTLSCSPISGHRSVSWYQQTPGQGLQFLFEYFSETQRNKGNFPGRFSGRQFSNSRSEMNVSTLELGDSALYLCASSSVTRGLDYGYTFGSGTRLTVV.

The V gene is TRBV23-1, the J gene TRBJ1-5, with a tentative D call TRBD1 (5 bases). TRBV23-1 is annotated as an ORF whose role is uncertain. There are 15 residues in the CDR3. V lost 3 bases and J 4 bases, leaving 13 bases between the germline ends. The CDR3 loop reads CASSHAGRINQPQHF. The CDR3 bases are TGCGCCAGCAGTCACGCGGGACGGATTAATCAGCCCCAGCATTTT.

The V call is TRBV18, the J call TRBJ2-2; D remains ambiguous. CDR3 length: 14 residues. The V end was cut by 7 bases, the J end by 0 bases, with 9 bases between. Germline CDR1 is KGHSH and CDR2 is LQKENI. The CDR3: CASYIGANTGELFF. The CDR3 DNA follows: TGTGCCAGCTATATCGGCGCGAACACCGGGGAGCTGTTTTTT.

Comments on this clone: Germline and junction disagree at one end, which may indicate a read error. The V call is TRBV20-1, the J call TRBJ2-7; tentatively, D is TRBD1 or TRBD2 (5 bases each). This CDR3 comprises 12 residues. CDR1 and CDR2 from the germline V gene are DFQATT and SNEGSKA (reference sequence). CDR3 nucleotides: TGCAGTGCTAGTGAGGGGCCCTATGAGCAGTACTTC. It translates to CSASEGPYEQYF.